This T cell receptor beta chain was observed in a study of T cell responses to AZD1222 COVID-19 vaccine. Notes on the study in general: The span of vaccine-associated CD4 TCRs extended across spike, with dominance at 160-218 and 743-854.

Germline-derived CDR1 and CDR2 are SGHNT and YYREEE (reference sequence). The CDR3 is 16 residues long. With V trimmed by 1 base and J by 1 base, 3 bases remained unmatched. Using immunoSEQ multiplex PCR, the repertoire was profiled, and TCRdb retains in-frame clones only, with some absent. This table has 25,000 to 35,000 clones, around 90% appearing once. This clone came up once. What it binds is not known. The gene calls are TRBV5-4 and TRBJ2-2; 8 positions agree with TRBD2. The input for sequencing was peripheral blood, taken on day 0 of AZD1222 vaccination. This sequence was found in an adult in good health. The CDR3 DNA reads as TGTGCCAGCAGCTTGTACCTAGCGGGGAACACCGGGGAGCTGTTTTTT. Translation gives CASSLYLAGNTGELFF.